This TCR beta chain was captured in a study of blood T cell repertoires in COVID-19. The germline V gene has CDR1 SGHVS and CDR2 FQNEAQ. This CDR3 has 16 residues. Germline trimming cut 4 bases from V and 6 bases from J; bases unmatched to any gene: 9. The method was immunoSEQ multiplex PCR; TCRdb's version includes in-frame clones alone and lacks a portion of them. The sample records 45,000 to 55,000 clones, more than 75% being singletons. The sample consisted of peripheral blood. The V and J genes are TRBV7-8 and TRBJ1-6, with 7 bases lining up with TRBD1. The TCR originated in a woman of 80 years or more with acute or convalescent COVID-19. The CDR3 is CASSSSRDSLNSPLHF. The CDR3 region has the DNA TGTGCCAGCAGCTCCAGCAGGGACAGCCTTAATTCACCCCTCCACTTT.